A selection of T cell receptor beta chains follows, all from one sample in a study of T cell changes during pregnancy in multiple sclerosis. Data came from immunoSEQ multiplex PCR; TCRdb stores just in-frame clones and leaves some out. The sample comprises about 100,000 clones, approximately 92% of which are singletons, and more than 1.5% rests with the top ten. This sample comprised peripheral blood, obtained after pregnancy. These receptors came from a female donor with multiple sclerosis, enrolled in a pregnancy study. The CDR3 runs from the conserved cysteine through the conserved F or W. D genes are given only for firm matches. Clone size is shown for a subset of rows, as once, few, many or a class of expanded clone.

V: TRBV11-2
J: TRBJ1-1
D: .
size: .
CDR3: CASSLEGGSEAFF
DNA: TGTGCCAGCAGCTTAGAGGGAGGGAGTGAAGCTTTCTTT

V: TRBV9
J: TRBJ2-3
D: .
size: .
CDR3: CASTPGDGTDTQYF
DNA: TGTGCCAGCACCCCAGGGGACGGCACAGATACGCAGTATTTT

V: TRBV18
J: TRBJ1-2
D: TRBD1
size: .
CDR3: CASSPGQNLIYGYTF
DNA: TGTGCCAGCTCACCGGGACAGAACTTAATCTATGGCTACACCTTC

V: TRBV4-3
J: TRBJ2-7
D: TRBD2
size: .
CDR3: CASSQGPTGGLGYEQYF
DNA: TGCGCCAGCAGCCAAGGGCCGACGGGAGGGCTGGGCTACGAGCAGTACTTC

V: TRBV12-5
J: TRBJ2-1
D: TRBD2
size: .
CDR3: CASGSLGSSGSRHEQFF
DNA: TGTGCTAGTGGTTCCTTAGGCTCAAGCGGGAGTCGTCATGAGCAGTTCTTC

V: TRBV5-1
J: TRBJ1-1
D: TRBD1
size: .
CDR3: CASRKDRGRLGDTEAFF
DNA: TGCGCCAGCAGGAAGGACAGGGGACGTCTAGGGGACACTGAAGCTTTCTTT

V: TRBV6-1
J: TRBJ1-2
D: .
size: .
CDR3: CASSSGSGGGRFTF
DNA: TGTGCCAGCAGTTCAGGGTCCGGTGGAGGGAGATTCACCTTC

V: TRBV7-3
J: TRBJ1-2
D: TRBD1
size: .
CDR3: CASSLTAQGDGYTF
DNA: TGTGCCAGCAGCTTAACGGCCCAGGGGGATGGCTACACCTTC

V: TRBV7-9
J: TRBJ1-1
D: TRBD1
size: .
CDR3: CASSQRTGVDTEAFF
DNA: TGTGCCAGCAGCCAACGGACAGGGGTGGACACTGAAGCTTTCTTT

V: TRBV19
J: TRBJ1-5
D: .
size: .
CDR3: CASSMSNYQPQHF
DNA: TGTGCCAGTAGTATGTCAAACTATCAGCCCCAGCATTTT

V: TRBV10-3
J: TRBJ2-7
D: TRBD1
size: .
CDR3: CAISDPGQGPSYEQYF
DNA: TGTGCCATCAGTGATCCCGGACAGGGGCCCTCCTACGAGCAGTACTTC

V: TRBV2
J: TRBJ2-1
D: TRBD2
size: .
CDR3: CASTPGLAGVNEQFF
DNA: TGTGCCAGCACCCCGGGACTAGCGGGAGTTAATGAGCAGTTCTTC

V: TRBV11-1
J: TRBJ2-7
D: .
size: .
CDR3: CASSLSQGGYEQYF
DNA: TGTGCCAGCAGCTTATCCCAGGGGGGCTACGAGCAGTACTTC

V: TRBV5-1
J: TRBJ2-1
D: TRBD2
size: .
CDR3: CASSPGPGGRGLLEQFF
DNA: TGCGCCAGCAGCCCGGGCCCCGGCGGGAGGGGCCTTCTCGAGCAGTTCTTC

V: TRBV21-1
J: TRBJ2-6
D: .
size: once
CDR3: CASSKATGAVSSGANVLTF
DNA: TGTGCCAGCAGCAAAGCAACAGGGGCGGTTAGCTCTGGGGCCAACGTCCTGACTTTC

V: TRBV7-9
J: TRBJ2-3
D: TRBD1
size: .
CDR3: CASSPGTGLKDTQYF
DNA: TGTGCCAGCAGCCCGGGGACAGGGTTGAAGGATACGCAGTATTTT

V: TRBV14
J: TRBJ2-1
D: TRBD2
size: .
CDR3: CASSQDQRGVGGNEQFF
DNA: TGTGCCAGCAGCCAAGACCAGCGGGGGGTCGGGGGCAATGAGCAGTTCTTC

V: TRBV2
J: TRBJ2-1
D: .
size: .
CDR3: CASSEAEQGFF
DNA: TGTGCCAGCAGTGAGGCAGAACAGGGGTTCTTC

V: TRBV28
J: TRBJ2-3
D: .
size: .
CDR3: CASSLSTDTQYF
DNA: TGTGCCAGCAGCCTTAGCACAGATACGCAGTATTTT

V: TRBV6-5
J: TRBJ1-6
D: TRBD1
size: few
CDR3: CASSRKDRGNSPLHF
DNA: TGTGCCAGCAGCCGCAAGGACAGGGGGAATTCACCCCTCCACTTT

V: TRBV27
J: TRBJ2-7
D: .
size: few
CDR3: CASSFLSKTEEQYF
DNA: TGTGCCAGCAGTTTCCTTTCGAAGACAGAAGAGCAGTACTTC

V: TRBV6-5
J: TRBJ1-1
D: .
size: .
CDR3: CASSYSGGLNTEAFF
DNA: TGTGCCAGCAGTTACTCCGGGGGACTGAACACTGAAGCTTTCTTT

V: TRBV5-1
J: TRBJ2-3
D: .
size: .
CDR3: CASSFLGHPSTDTQYF
DNA: TGCGCCAGCAGCTTCTTGGGCCACCCTAGCACAGATACGCAGTATTTT

V: TRBV7-2
J: TRBJ1-2
D: TRBD1
size: once
CDR3: CASSSDRVRIYGYTF
DNA: TGTGCCAGCAGCTCCGACAGGGTACGAATCTATGGCTACACCTTC

V: TRBV27
J: TRBJ2-3
D: .
size: .
CDR3: CASTRASTDTQYF
DNA: TGTGCCAGCACCAGGGCGAGCACAGATACGCAGTATTTT

V: TRBV7-9
J: TRBJ1-5
D: TRBD1
size: .
CDR3: CASSLEGQGAWYQPQHF
DNA: TGTGCCAGCAGCTTAGAGGGACAGGGGGCTTGGTATCAGCCCCAGCATTTT

V: TRBV9
J: TRBJ2-5
D: TRBD1
size: .
CDR3: CASSARQGWETQYF
DNA: TGTGCCAGCAGCGCCCGACAGGGGTGGGAGACCCAGTACTTC

V: TRBV14
J: TRBJ1-5
D: .
size: .
CDR3: CASSQAQNQPQHF
DNA: TGTGCCAGCAGCCAAGCTCAGAATCAGCCCCAGCATTTT

V: TRBV5-1
J: TRBJ1-4
D: .
size: .
CDR3: CASSLFSGYNEKLFF
DNA: TGCGCCAGCAGCTTGTTCTCAGGGTACAATGAAAAACTGTTTTTT

V: TRBV29-1
J: TRBJ1-2
D: TRBD1
size: .
CDR3: CSVKNRGRLDGYTF
DNA: TGCAGCGTAAAAAACAGGGGGCGCTTAGATGGCTACACCTTC

V: TRBV13
J: TRBJ2-5
D: .
size: .
CDR3: CASSPGSSRETQYF
DNA: TGTGCCAGCAGCCCCGGTTCTAGCAGGGAGACCCAGTACTTC

V: TRBV28
J: TRBJ2-7
D: TRBD1
size: .
CDR3: CASSLGTTGFSYEQYF
DNA: TGTGCCAGCAGTTTAGGGACGACAGGGTTTTCCTACGAGCAGTACTTC

V: TRBV27
J: TRBJ1-1
D: .
size: .
CDR3: CASSRDDRDQAFF
DNA: TGTGCCAGCAGCAGAGACGACAGAGACCAAGCTTTCTTT

V: TRBV5-1
J: TRBJ2-3
D: .
size: .
CDR3: CASSLSRGDTQYF
DNA: TGCGCCAGCAGCTTGTCACGGGGAGATACGCAGTATTTT

V: TRBV7-2
J: TRBJ1-5
D: .
size: .
CDR3: CASSFRTGSNQPQHF
DNA: TGTGCCAGCAGCTTTCGTACGGGTAGCAATCAGCCCCAGCATTTT

V: TRBV28
J: TRBJ1-5
D: TRBD1
size: .
CDR3: CASSPSGQGNQPQHF
DNA: TGTGCCAGCAGCCCCTCCGGACAGGGGAATCAGCCCCAGCATTTT

V: TRBV4-1
J: TRBJ2-1
D: TRBD1
size: .
CDR3: CASSQGRDRVNEQFF
DNA: TGCGCCAGCAGCCAAGGTAGGGACAGGGTCAATGAGCAGTTCTTC

V: TRBV28
J: TRBJ2-2
D: TRBD1
size: .
CDR3: CASSSSETGTANTGELFF
DNA: TGTGCCAGCAGTTCAAGCGAAACCGGGACAGCGAACACCGGGGAGCTGTTTTTT

V: TRBV4-3
J: TRBJ1-1
D: .
size: .
CDR3: CASSQGVAGSSSRGTEAFF
DNA: TGCGCCAGCAGCCAAGGAGTTGCTGGGAGCTCATCCAGGGGCACTGAAGCTTTCTTT

V: TRBV7-9
J: TRBJ2-4
D: .
size: .
CDR3: CASSSHGDSKNIQYF
DNA: TGTGCCAGCAGCTCTCATGGGGACTCCAAAAACATTCAGTACTTC

V: TRBV28
J: TRBJ2-5
D: .
size: .
CDR3: CASSFRKWTRGAQETQYF
DNA: TGTGCCAGCAGTTTCAGAAAATGGACAAGGGGTGCCCAAGAGACCCAGTACTTC

V: TRBV6-6
J: TRBJ2-7
D: TRBD1
size: once
CDR3: CASSKLRGQGVGEQYF
DNA: TGTGCCAGCAGCAAACTCCGAGGACAGGGGGTAGGGGAGCAGTACTTC

V: TRBV29-1
J: TRBJ1-2
D: .
size: .
CDR3: CSVEIGQGYTF
DNA: TGCAGCGTTGAAATCGGACAGGGCTACACCTTC

V: TRBV5-1
J: TRBJ1-2
D: TRBD1
size: .
CDR3: CASSLGQGSYGYTF
DNA: TGCGCCAGCAGCTTGGGACAGGGGAGCTATGGCTACACCTTC

V: TRBV10-3
J: TRBJ2-2
D: .
size: .
CDR3: CAISGQQPTGELFF
DNA: TGTGCCATCAGCGGACAGCAACCCACCGGGGAGCTGTTTTTT

V: TRBV7-2
J: TRBJ2-7
D: .
size: .
CDR3: CASSLGQFFYEQYF
DNA: TGTGCCAGCAGCTTAGGACAGTTCTTCTACGAGCAGTACTTC

V: TRBV27
J: TRBJ2-5
D: TRBD1
size: .
CDR3: CASSLSRGQQETQYF
DNA: TGTGCCAGCAGTTTATCCCGGGGACAGCAAGAGACCCAGTACTTC

V: TRBV18
J: TRBJ2-3
D: .
size: .
CDR3: CASSYGPTDTQYF
DNA: TGTGCCAGCTCATATGGGCCCACAGATACGCAGTATTTT

V: TRBV5-6
J: TRBJ1-1
D: .
size: .
CDR3: CASSFDGGATEAFF
DNA: TGTGCCAGCAGCTTTGACGGGGGAGCGACTGAAGCTTTCTTT

V: TRBV5-1
J: TRBJ2-3
D: TRBD2
size: .
CDR3: CASSPPSGGSTDTQYF
DNA: TGCGCCAGCAGCCCCCCTAGCGGGGGGAGCACAGATACGCAGTATTTT

V: TRBV5-1
J: TRBJ2-7
D: .
size: .
CDR3: CASSLEGDRDEQYF
DNA: TGCGCCAGCAGCTTGGAGGGGGATCGGGACGAGCAGTACTTC

V: TRBV7-8
J: TRBJ2-1
D: TRBD2
size: .
CDR3: CASRGEGSNEQFF
DNA: TGTGCCAGCAGGGGGGAGGGGAGCAATGAGCAGTTCTTC

V: TRBV28
J: TRBJ2-1
D: TRBD2
size: once
CDR3: CASSPQEIAGGSSYNEQFF
DNA: TGTGCCAGCAGTCCACAGGAAATAGCGGGAGGGAGCTCCTACAATGAGCAGTTCTTC

V: TRBV5-4
J: TRBJ1-2
D: .
size: .
CDR3: CASSSQGANYGYTF
DNA: TGTGCCAGCAGCTCACAGGGTGCCAACTATGGCTACACCTTC